These 4 T cell receptor beta chains came from one sample sequenced in a study of regulatory T cells in long-lasting Graves disease. Time point noted: newly diagnosed GD, antithyroid drugs for less than 3 months. Researchers made the TCR library from RNA that was extracted from PBMCs. The authors built TCR beta libraries using iRepertoire HTBI primers and Arm-PCR of CDR3 regions. In TCRdb, the multiplex PCR reads were re-called with MiXCR into one record per CDR3 protein. The data show about 420,000 distinct CDR3 sequences, roughly 17% seen once. The data also belong to a second study, concerning T cells in Graves' hyperthyroidism and ophthalmopathy.

Sample: peripheral blood mononuclear cells (PBMCs), taken at new diagnosis, from a patient treated with antithyroid drugs. All receptors derive from a woman aged 18-35 years with Graves disease.

This clonotype was recorded at least ten times. This rearrangement joins TRBV6-5 to TRBJ2-7, with 7 bases matching TRBD2. The CDR3 spans 13 residues. With V trimmed by 2 bases and J by 3 bases, 1 base remained unmatched. Germline CDR1 MNHEY, CDR2 SVGAGI. The chain's CDR3 is CASSYKRGYEQYF. CDR3 in DNA: TGTGCCAGCAGTTACAAGCGGGGCTACGAGCAGTACTTC.

This clonotype was counted ten times or more. V usage is TRBV7-9 and J usage is TRBJ2-5; D is uncertain. This CDR3 is 14 amino acids long. V lost 5 bases and J 0 bases, leaving 10 bases between the germline ends. Germline V gives CDR1 SEHNR, CDR2 FQNEAQ (reference sequence). The CDR3 sequence: CASSHSTYQETQYF. The CDR3 region has the DNA TGTGCCAGCAGCCACTCGACGTACCAAGAGACCCAGTACTTC.

This clonotype was seen at least ten times. The V and J genes are TRBV7-9 and TRBJ2-7; the D gene is possibly TRBD2 (6 bases). Deletions cut 5 bases from V and 6 bases from J, with 20 bases between. CDR1 and CDR2 from the germline V gene are SEHNR and FQNEAQ (reference sequence). The CDR3 contains 15 residues. The CDR3 loop reads CASSRIGTGEAEQYF. In nucleotides, the CDR3 is TGTGCCAGCAGCCGAATCGGGACTGGGGAGGCCGAGCAGTACTTC.

This clonotype has at least ten counts. The genes are TRBV7-2 and TRBJ2-1, with D maybe TRBD2 (5 bases). Trimming removed 3 bases at V and 5 bases at J, with 14 bases between. Germline V CDR1 and CDR2: SGHTA, FQGNSA. CDR3 size: 15 residues. This CDR3 is CASSFGSRRDNEQFF. The CDR3 bases are TGTGCCAGCAGCTTTGGGAGTAGGCGGGACAATGAGCAGTTCTTC. The full variable domain, its missing parts supplied by reference TRBV7-2 and TRBJ2-1, is GAGVSQSPSNKVTEKGKDVELRCDPISGHTALYWYRQSLGQGLEFLIYFQGNSAPDKSGLPSDRFSAERTGGSVSTLTIQRTQQEDSAVYLCASSFGSRRDNEQFFGPGTRLTVL.